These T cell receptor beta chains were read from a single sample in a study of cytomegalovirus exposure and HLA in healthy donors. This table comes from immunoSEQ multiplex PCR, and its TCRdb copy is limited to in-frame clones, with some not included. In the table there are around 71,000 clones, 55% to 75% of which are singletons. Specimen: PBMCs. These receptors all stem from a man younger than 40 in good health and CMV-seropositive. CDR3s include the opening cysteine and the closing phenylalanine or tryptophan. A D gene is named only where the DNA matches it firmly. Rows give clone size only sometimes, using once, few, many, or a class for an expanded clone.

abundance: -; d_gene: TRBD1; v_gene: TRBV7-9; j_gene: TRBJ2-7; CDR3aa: CASSLDLQGISYEQYF; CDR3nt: TGTGCCAGCAGCTTAGATTTACAGGGGATCTCCTACGAGCAGTACTTC
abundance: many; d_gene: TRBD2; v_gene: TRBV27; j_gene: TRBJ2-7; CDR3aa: CASSYSTSGIYEQYF; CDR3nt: TGTGCCAGCAGTTACTCGACTAGCGGGATTTACGAGCAGTACTTC
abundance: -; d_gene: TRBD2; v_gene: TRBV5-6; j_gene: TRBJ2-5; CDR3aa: CASSLMSGLAGVWTQYF; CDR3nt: TGTGCCAGCAGCTTGATGTCCGGACTAGCGGGGGTCTGGACCCAGTACTTC
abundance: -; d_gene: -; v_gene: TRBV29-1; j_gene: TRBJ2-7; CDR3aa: CSVESPASETYEQYF; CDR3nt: TGCAGCGTTGAAAGCCCGGCTAGCGAAACCTACGAGCAGTACTTC
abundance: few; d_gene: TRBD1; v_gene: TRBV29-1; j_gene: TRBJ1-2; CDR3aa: CSDDSTGGHGYTF; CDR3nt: TGCAGCGACGACTCAACAGGGGGCCATGGCTACACCTTC
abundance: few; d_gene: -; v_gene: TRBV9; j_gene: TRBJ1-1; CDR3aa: CASSVAGDVSEAFF; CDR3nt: TGTGCCAGCAGCGTAGCAGGGGATGTATCTGAAGCTTTCTTT
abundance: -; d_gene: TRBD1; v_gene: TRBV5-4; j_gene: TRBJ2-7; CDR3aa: CASSLTSETGRSPYEQYF; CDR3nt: TGTGCCAGCAGCTTAACTTCGGAGACAGGGAGAAGCCCCTACGAGCAGTACTTC
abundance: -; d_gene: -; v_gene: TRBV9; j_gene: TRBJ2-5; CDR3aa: CASSVYGGETQYF; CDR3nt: TGTGCCAGCAGCGTATACGGGGGTGAGACCCAGTACTTC
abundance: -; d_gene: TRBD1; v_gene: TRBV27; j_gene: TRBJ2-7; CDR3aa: CASSPLGQVTYEQYF; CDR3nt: TGTGCCAGCAGTCCACTGGGACAGGTAACCTACGAGCAGTACTTC
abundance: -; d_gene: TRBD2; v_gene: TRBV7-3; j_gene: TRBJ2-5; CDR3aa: CASSLGPSGKETQYF; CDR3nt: TGTGCCAGCAGCTTAGGGCCTAGCGGAAAAGAGACCCAGTACTTC
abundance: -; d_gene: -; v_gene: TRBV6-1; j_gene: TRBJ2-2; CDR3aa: CASSEKGEGGELFF; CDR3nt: TGTGCCAGCAGTGAAAAGGGGGAGGGCGGGGAGCTGTTTTTT
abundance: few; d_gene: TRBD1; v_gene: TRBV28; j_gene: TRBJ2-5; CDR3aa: CASSTIPRGPGETQYF; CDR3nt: TGTGCCAGCAGCACTATCCCCAGGGGGCCGGGGGAGACCCAGTACTTC
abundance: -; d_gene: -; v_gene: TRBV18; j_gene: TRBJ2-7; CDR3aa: CASSPIAVYEQYF; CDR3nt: TGTGCCAGCTCACCAATAGCAGTTTACGAGCAGTACTTC
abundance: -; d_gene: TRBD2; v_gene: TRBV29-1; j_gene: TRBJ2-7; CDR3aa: CSVQAGGFLDEQYF; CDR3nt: TGCAGCGTTCAGGCGGGGGGATTCTTGGACGAGCAGTACTTC
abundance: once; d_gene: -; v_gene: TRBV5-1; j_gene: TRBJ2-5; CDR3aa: CASSLSGKGETQYF; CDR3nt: TGCGCCAGCAGCTTGTCAGGGAAGGGAGAGACCCAGTACTTC
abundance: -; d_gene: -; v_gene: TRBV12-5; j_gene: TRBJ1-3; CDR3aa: CASTPDTWTDTFSGNTIYF; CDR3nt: TGTGCTAGCACGCCCGATACCTGGACAGACACCTTCTCTGGAAACACCATATATTTT
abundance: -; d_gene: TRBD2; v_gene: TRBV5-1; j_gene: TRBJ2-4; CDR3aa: CASSVGTSGGAYDIQYF; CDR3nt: TGCGCCAGCAGCGTAGGGACTAGCGGGGGGGCCTACGACATTCAGTACTTC
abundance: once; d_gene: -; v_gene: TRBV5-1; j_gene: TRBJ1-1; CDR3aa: CASSLQGSGTTEAFF; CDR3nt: TGCGCCAGCAGCTTACAGGGATCAGGGACGACTGAAGCTTTCTTT
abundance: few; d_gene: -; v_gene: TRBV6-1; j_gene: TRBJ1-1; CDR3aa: CASSVGLAGTEAFF; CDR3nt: TGTGCCAGCAGTGTAGGACTTGCGGGCACTGAAGCTTTCTTT
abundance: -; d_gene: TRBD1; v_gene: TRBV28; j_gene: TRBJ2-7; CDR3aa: CASSLVVQGGVGQYF; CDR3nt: TGTGCCAGCAGTTTAGTGGTACAGGGGGGAGTCGGGCAGTACTTC
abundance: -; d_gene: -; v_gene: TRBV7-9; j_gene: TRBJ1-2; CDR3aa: CASSFQGTDYGYTF; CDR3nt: TGTGCCAGCAGCTTCCAGGGGACGGACTATGGCTACACCTTC
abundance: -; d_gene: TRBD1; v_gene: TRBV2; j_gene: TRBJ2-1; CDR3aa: CASRGQGGYNEQFF; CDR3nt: TGTGCCAGCAGGGGACAGGGGGGGTACAATGAGCAGTTCTTC
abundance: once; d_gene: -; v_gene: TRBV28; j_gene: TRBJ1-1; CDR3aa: CASSQNLGTYMNTEAFF; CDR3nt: TGTGCCAGCAGTCAAAACCTAGGAACTTACATGAACACTGAAGCTTTCTTT
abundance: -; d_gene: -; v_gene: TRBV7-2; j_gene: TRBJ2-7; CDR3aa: CASSNRDKDYEQYF; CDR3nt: TGTGCCAGCAGCAACCGGGACAAAGACTACGAGCAGTACTTC
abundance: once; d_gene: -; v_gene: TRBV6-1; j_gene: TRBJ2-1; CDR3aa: CASRREPASYNEQFF; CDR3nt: TGTGCCAGCAGGCGGGAACCCGCCTCCTACAATGAGCAGTTCTTC
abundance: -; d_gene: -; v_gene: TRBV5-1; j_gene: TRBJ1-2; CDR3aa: CASRQSQVEGYTF; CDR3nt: TGCGCCAGTCGACAATCGCAAGTAGAGGGCTACACCTTC
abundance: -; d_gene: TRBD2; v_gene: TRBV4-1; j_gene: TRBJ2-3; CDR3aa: CASSLGLVADTQYF; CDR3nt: TGCGCCAGCAGCCTCGGACTAGTTGCAGATACGCAGTATTTT
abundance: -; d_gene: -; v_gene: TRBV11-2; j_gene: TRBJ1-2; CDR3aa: CASSLDPGANYGYTF; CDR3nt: TGTGCCAGCAGCTTAGATCCAGGGGCTAACTATGGCTACACCTTC
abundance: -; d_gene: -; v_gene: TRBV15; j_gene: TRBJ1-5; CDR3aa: CATSAQTWREQPQHF; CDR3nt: TGTGCCACCAGCGCCCAGACTTGGCGGGAGCAGCCCCAGCATTTT
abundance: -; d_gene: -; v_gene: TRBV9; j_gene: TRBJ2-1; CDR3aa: CASSVGQGEQFF; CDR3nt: TGTGCCAGCAGCGTAGGGCAGGGTGAGCAGTTCTTC
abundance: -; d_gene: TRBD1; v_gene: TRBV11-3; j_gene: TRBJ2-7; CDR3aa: CASSSLMGTGAYEQYF; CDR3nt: TGTGCCAGCAGCTCCTTGATGGGGACAGGGGCCTACGAGCAGTACTTC
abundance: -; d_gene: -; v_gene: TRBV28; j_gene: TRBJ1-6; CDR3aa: CASSSRQAGGSPLHF; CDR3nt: TGTGCCAGCAGTTCTAGACAGGCCGGCGGTTCACCCCTCCACTTT
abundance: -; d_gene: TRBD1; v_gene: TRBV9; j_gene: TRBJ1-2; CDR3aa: CASSFATGGGNGYTF; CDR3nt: TGTGCCAGCAGCTTCGCCACAGGGGGCGGTAATGGCTACACCTTC
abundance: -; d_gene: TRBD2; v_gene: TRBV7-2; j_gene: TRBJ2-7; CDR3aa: CASSAAGLDYEQYF; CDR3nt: TGTGCCAGCAGCGCCGCGGGACTAGACTACGAGCAGTACTTC
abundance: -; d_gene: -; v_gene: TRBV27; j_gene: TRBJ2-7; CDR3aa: CASSSRLTGAYYEQYF; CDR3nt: TGTGCCAGCAGTTCCCGCCTGACAGGCGCCTACTACGAGCAGTACTTC
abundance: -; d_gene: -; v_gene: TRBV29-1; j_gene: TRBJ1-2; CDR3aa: CSVFPPRDYGYTF; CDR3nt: TGCAGCGTTTTCCCCCCCAGGGACTATGGCTACACCTTC
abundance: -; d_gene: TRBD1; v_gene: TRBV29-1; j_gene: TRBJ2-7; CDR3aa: CSVAQGVTSYEQYF; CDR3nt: TGCAGCGTTGCCCAGGGGGTGACCTCCTACGAGCAGTACTTC
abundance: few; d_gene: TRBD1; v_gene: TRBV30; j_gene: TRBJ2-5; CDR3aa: CAWRGTGLETQYF; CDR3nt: TGTGCCTGGAGGGGGACAGGGTTAGAGACCCAGTACTTC
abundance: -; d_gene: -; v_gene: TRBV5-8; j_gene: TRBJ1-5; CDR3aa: CASSFLDEYNQPQHF; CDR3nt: TGTGCCAGCAGTTTCCTAGACGAATACAATCAGCCCCAGCATTTT